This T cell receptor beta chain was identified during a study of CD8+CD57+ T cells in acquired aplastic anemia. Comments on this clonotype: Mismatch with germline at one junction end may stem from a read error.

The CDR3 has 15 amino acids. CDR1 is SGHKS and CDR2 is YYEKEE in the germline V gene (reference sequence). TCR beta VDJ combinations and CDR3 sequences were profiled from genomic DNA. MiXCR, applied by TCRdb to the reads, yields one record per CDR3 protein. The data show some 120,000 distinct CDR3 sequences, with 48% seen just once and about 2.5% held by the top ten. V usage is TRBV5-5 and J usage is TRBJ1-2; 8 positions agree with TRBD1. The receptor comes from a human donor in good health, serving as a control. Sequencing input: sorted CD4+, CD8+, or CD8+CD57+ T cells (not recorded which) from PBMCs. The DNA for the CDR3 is TGTGTCAGCAGCCTTCACTTGACAGGGGAGCGGGGCTACACCTTC. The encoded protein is CVSSLHLTGERGYTF.